This T cell receptor (beta chain) was recorded in a study of T cell responses to AZD1222 COVID-19 vaccine. Whole-study findings and limits: Repertoire sampling occurred only after the peak T cell response. The donor cohort was predominantly white British with a female majority, and clonal diversity may have been underestimated.

TCRdb's table, derived via immunoSEQ multiplex PCR, lists solely in-frame clones and lacks some. The sample has approximately 90,000 clones; 88% are singletons. Deletions cut 0 bases from V and 2 bases from J, with 14 bases between. Germline V gene sequence: CDR1 MGHRA, CDR2 YSYEKL. This CDR3 is built from 17 residues. This clone was detected only once. Antigen: not known. The sample consisted of peripheral blood, taken on day 0 of AZD1222 vaccination. This clonotype originated in an adult in good health. This chain connects TRBV4-1 to TRBJ1-5, with D tentatively TRBD1 (5 bases). CDR3 nucleotides: TGCGCCAGCAGCCAAGACAGCGCACGAGGGGGCAATCAGCCCCAGCATTTT. It translates to CASSQDSARGGNQPQHF.